This TCR beta chain was sequenced in a study of EBV T-cell therapy then PD-1 blockade in nasopharyngeal carcinoma (dated by TCRdb to about 2021). Genomic DNA was extracted from sorted cells using the Qiagen DNeasy Kit. Deep sequencing of the TCR beta chain was done on the immunoSEQ platform. As for the original processing: The immunoSEQ Analyzer software was used to analyze the repertoire data. TCRdb mirrors the immuneACCESS table, restricted to in-frame sequences. Some clones are absent from its copies; in checked studies, under half trace to an unresolved V gene, and the reason for the others is unknown. V, J and clone size were drawn from that table, and D and trimming were deduced from the DNA. This sample comprises about 24,000 clones, approximately 80% of them detected only once. Jointly, the top ten make up about 27% of the sample. The treatment or condition label for this specimen denotes: AdE1-LMPpoly-expanded autologous EBV-specific T-cell therapy followed by anti-PD-1 nivolumab.

This clone showed up just a few times. The antigen it recognizes is unknown. Base qualities are not provided; no much larger clone lies one nucleotide away. The CDR3, cysteine through phenylalanine, is 14 amino acids long. Of the read, only the CDR3 DNA is kept; its 42 bases are in frame from base 1. Sequences SGHNT (CDR1) and YYREEE (CDR2) are obtained from the germline V gene (reference sequence). V loses 2 bases of germline sequence and J loses 3 bases, and the interval between the two ends is 11 bases. The sequences come from CD8+ T cells from blood, collected between days 50 and 65 from a patient whose treatment included autologous EBV-specific T cells and nivolumab. This clonotype was obtained from a man in his forties with nasopharyngeal carcinoma. The sequence joins TRBV5-4 to TRBJ1-2, with a tentative D gene TRBD1 over 6 matching bases. The nucleotide sequence is given as TGTGCCAGCAGCTTCGACAGGACCTACTATGGCTACACCTTC. Its protein product is CASSFDRTYYGYTF.